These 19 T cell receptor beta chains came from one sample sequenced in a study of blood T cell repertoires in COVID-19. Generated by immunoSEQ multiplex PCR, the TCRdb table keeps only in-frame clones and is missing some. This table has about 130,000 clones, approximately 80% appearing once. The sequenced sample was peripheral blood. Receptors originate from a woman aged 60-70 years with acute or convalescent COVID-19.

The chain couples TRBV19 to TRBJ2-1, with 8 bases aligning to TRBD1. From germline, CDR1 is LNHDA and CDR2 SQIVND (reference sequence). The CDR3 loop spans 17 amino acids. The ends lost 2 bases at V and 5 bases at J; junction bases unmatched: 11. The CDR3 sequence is CASSISHRGVSDNEQFF. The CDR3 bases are TGTGCCAGTAGTATAAGCCACAGGGGGGTATCGGACAATGAGCAGTTCTTC.

The CDR3 DNA reads TGCAGCGCTGGGGACCAGGGGTTCGGCACCTTC. Amino acids: CSAGDQGFGTF. The chain has TRBV29-1 and TRBJ1-2; the D gene is possibly TRBD1 (6 bases). The CDR3 is 11 residues long. Germline CDR1 reads SQVTM; CDR2 reads ANQGSEA. Trimming stripped 7 bases from V and 13 bases from J, with 19 bases between.

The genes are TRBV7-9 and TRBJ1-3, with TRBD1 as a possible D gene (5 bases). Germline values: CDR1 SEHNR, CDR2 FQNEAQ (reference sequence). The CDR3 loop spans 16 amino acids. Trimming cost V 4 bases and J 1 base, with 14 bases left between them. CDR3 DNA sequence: TGTGCCAGCAGCTCCCAGGGCGGGGCTTCTGGAAACACCATATATTTT. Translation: CASSSQGGASGNTIYF.

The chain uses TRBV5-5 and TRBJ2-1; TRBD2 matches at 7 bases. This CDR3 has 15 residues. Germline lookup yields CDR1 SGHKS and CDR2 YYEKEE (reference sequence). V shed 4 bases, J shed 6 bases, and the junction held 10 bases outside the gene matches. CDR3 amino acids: CASSLPSTGGNEQFF. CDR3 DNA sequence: TGTGCCAGCAGCCTACCTAGCACGGGGGGCAATGAGCAGTTCTTC.

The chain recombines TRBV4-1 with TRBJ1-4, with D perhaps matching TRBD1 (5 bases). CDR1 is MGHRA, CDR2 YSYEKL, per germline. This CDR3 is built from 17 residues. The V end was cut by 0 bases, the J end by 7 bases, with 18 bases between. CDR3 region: CASSQEGQSPGGEKLFF. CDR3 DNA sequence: TGCGCCAGCAGCCAAGAGGGGCAGAGCCCCGGCGGTGAAAAACTGTTTTTT.

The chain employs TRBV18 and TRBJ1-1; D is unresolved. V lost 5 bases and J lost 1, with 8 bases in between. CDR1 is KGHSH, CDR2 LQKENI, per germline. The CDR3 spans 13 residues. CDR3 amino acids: CASSAQANTEAFF. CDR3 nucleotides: TGTGCCAGCTCAGCGCAGGCGAACACTGAAGCTTTCTTT.

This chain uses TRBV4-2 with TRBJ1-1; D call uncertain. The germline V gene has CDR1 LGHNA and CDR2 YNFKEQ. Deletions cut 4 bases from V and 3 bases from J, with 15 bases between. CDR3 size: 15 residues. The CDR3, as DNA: TGTGCCAGCAGCCCGACCAGCCGGAGGGACACTGAAGCTTTCTTT. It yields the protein CASSPTSRRDTEAFF.

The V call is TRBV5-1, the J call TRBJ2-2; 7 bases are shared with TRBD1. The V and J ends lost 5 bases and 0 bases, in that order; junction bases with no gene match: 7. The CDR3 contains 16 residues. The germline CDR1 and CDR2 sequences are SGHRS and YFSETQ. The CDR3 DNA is TGCGCCAGCAGTTTGACAGGGCATACGAACACCGGGGAGCTGTTTTTT. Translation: CASSLTGHTNTGELFF.

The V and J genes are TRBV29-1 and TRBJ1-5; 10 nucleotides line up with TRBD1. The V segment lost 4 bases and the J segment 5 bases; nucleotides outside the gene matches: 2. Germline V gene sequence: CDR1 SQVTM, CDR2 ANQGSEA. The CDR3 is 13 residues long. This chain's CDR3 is CSVGQGADQPQHF. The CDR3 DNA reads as TGCAGCGTTGGACAGGGGGCGGATCAGCCCCAGCATTTT.

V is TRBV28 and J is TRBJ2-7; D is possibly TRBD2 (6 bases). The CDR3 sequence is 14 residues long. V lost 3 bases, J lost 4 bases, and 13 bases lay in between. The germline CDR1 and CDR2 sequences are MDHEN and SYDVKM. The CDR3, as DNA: TGTGCCAGCAGTTTCAGACTAGTGAAGTACGAGCAGTACTTC. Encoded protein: CASSFRLVKYEQYF.

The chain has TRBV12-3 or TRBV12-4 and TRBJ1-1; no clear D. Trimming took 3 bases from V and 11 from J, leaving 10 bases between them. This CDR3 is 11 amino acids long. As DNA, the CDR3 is TGTGCCAGCAGTTTGGAGGGTTCGGCTTTCTTT. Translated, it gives CASSLEGSAFF.

In nucleotides, the CDR3 is TGTGCCAGTAGTGCACAGGGAGATCAGCCCCAGCATTTT. Protein sequence: CASSAQGDQPQHF. The genes are TRBV19 and TRBJ1-5; perhaps TRBD1 as D (6 bases). Germline V CDR1 and CDR2: LNHDA, SQIVND (reference sequence). There are 13 residues in the CDR3. Trimming cost V 5 bases and J 5 bases, with 10 bases left between them.

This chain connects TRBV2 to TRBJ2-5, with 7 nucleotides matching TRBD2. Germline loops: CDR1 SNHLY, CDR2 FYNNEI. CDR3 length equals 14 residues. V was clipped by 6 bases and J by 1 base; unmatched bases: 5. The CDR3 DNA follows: TGTGCCAGCAGGGCAACTAGCGCCCAAGAGACCCAGTACTTC. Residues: CASRATSAQETQYF.

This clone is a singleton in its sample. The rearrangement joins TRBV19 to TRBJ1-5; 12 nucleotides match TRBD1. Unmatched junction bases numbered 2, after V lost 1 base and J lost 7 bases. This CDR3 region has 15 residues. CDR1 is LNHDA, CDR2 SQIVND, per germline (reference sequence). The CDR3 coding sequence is TGTGCCAGTAGTATAGGGGGACAGGGGGCACAGCCCCAGCATTTT. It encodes CASSIGGQGAQPQHF.

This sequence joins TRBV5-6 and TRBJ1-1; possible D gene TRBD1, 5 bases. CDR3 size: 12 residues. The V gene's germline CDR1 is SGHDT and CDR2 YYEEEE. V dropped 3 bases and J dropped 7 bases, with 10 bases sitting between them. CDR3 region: CASSSGSLEAFF. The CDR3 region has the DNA TGTGCCAGCAGCTCAGGGTCCCTTGAAGCTTTCTTT. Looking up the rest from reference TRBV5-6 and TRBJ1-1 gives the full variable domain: DAGVTQSPTHLIKTRGQQVTLRCSPKSGHDTVSWYQQALGQGPQFIFQYYEEEERQRGNFPDRFSGHQFPNYSSELNVNALLLGDSALYLCASSSGSLEAFFGQGTRLTVV.

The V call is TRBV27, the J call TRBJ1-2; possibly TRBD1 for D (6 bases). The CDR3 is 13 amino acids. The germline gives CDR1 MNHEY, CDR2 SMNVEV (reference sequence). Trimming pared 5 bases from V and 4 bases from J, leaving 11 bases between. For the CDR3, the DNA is TGTGCCAGCAGTCGAGGACAGACCTATGGCTACACCTTC. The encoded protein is CASSRGQTYGYTF.

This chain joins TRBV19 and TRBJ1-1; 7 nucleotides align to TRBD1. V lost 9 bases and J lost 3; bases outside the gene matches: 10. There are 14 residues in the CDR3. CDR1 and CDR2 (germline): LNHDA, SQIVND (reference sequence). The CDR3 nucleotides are TGTGCCAGCACATCCAGGGGGATCGACACTGAAGCTTTCTTT. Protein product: CASTSRGIDTEAFF.

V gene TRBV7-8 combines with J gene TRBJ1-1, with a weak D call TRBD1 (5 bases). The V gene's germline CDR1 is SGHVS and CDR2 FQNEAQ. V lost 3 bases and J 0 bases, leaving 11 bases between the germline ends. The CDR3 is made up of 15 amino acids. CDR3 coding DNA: TGTGCCAGCAGCTTGGGGGGGACCTTGAACACTGAAGCTTTCTTT. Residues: CASSLGGTLNTEAFF.

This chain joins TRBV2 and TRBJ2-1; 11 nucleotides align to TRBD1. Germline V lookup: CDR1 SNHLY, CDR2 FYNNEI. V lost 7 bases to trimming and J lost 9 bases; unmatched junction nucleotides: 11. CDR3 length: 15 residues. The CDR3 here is CASKLEDRGRGEQFF. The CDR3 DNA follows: TGTGCCAGCAAGTTAGAGGACAGGGGGCGAGGTGAGCAGTTCTTC. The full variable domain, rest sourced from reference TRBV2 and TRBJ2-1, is EPEVTQTPSHQVTQMGQEVILRCVPISNHLYFYWYRQILGQKVEFLVSFYNNEISEKSEIFDDQFSVERPDGSNFTLKIRSTKLEDSAMYFCASKLEDRGRGEQFFGPGTRLTVL.